Listed below are T cell receptor beta chains from one sample, sequenced in a study of PD-L1 blockade in urothelial cancer. Assay: immunoSEQ multiplex PCR; the TCRdb copy retains only in-frame clones and omits some. The sample includes some 700 clones, roughly 40% of them seen just once. The sample consisted of tumor tissue, taken before atezolizumab (anti-PD-L1) treatment. The source is a man between 70 and 80 years old with urothelial cancer. Each CDR3 is given with its conserved first and last residue. A D gene is named only where the DNA matches it firmly. A row's size may be missing; if present it is once, few, many or a size class.

CDR3aa: CSVEDRRDMNTETFF; CDR3nt: TGCAGCGTTGAAGATCGAAGGGATATGAACACTGAAACTTTCTTT; abundance: once; v_gene: TRBV29-1; j_gene: TRBJ1-1; d_gene: -
CDR3aa: CAWKIGETEAFF; CDR3nt: TGTGCCTGGAAAATTGGAGAGACTGAAGCTTTCTTT; abundance: -; v_gene: TRBV30; j_gene: TRBJ1-1; d_gene: -
CDR3aa: CASSVARADTEAFF; CDR3nt: TGTGCCAGCAGCGTAGCCAGGGCGGACACTGAAGCTTTCTTT; abundance: -; v_gene: TRBV9; j_gene: TRBJ1-1; d_gene: -
CDR3aa: CASSTDRVRGTQYF; CDR3nt: TGTGCCAGTAGTACAGACAGGGTGCGGGGTACGCAGTATTTT; abundance: once; v_gene: TRBV19; j_gene: TRBJ2-3; d_gene: -
CDR3aa: CASSEVPSGSGGETQYF; CDR3nt: TGTGCCAGTAGTGAGGTGCCTAGCGGGAGTGGGGGAGAGACCCAGTACTTC; abundance: -; v_gene: TRBV19; j_gene: TRBJ2-5; d_gene: TRBD2
CDR3aa: CASSRFDRDTEAFF; CDR3nt: TGTGCCAGCTCTCGCTTCGACAGGGACACTGAAGCTTTCTTT; abundance: -; v_gene: TRBV18; j_gene: TRBJ1-1; d_gene: TRBD1
CDR3aa: CASSVTTPSWGYTF; CDR3nt: TGTGCCAGCAGTGTAACGACCCCGTCTTGGGGCTACACCTTC; abundance: -; v_gene: TRBV28; j_gene: TRBJ1-2; d_gene: -
CDR3aa: CASSIVGRGGKNIQYF; CDR3nt: TGTGCCAGTAGTATAGTGGGCAGGGGAGGCAAAAACATTCAGTACTTC; abundance: few; v_gene: TRBV19; j_gene: TRBJ2-4; d_gene: -
CDR3aa: CASTPRQDNEQFF; CDR3nt: TGTGCCAGTACCCCCCGACAGGACAATGAGCAGTTCTTC; abundance: -; v_gene: TRBV19; j_gene: TRBJ2-1; d_gene: -
CDR3aa: CASSLTDRVGEQYF; CDR3nt: TGTGCCAGCTCACTCACGGACAGGGTAGGCGAGCAGTACTTC; abundance: few; v_gene: TRBV18; j_gene: TRBJ2-7; d_gene: TRBD1
CDR3aa: CASSTSGGWGTGELFF; CDR3nt: TGTGCCAGCAGTACCTCAGGGGGCTGGGGCACCGGGGAGCTGTTTTTT; abundance: -; v_gene: TRBV28; j_gene: TRBJ2-2; d_gene: TRBD1
CDR3aa: CAGSGGQGGHEQYF; CDR3nt: TGTGCCGGAAGTGGGGGACAGGGAGGTCACGAGCAGTACTTC; abundance: few; v_gene: TRBV7-1; j_gene: TRBJ2-7; d_gene: TRBD1
CDR3aa: CASSTRQGRDTEAFF; CDR3nt: TGTGCCAGCAGTACCCGACAGGGGAGGGACACTGAAGCTTTCTTT; abundance: few; v_gene: TRBV6-8; j_gene: TRBJ1-1; d_gene: TRBD1
CDR3aa: CASSGASAYEQYF; CDR3nt: TGTGCCAGCAGCGGGGCGAGTGCGTACGAGCAGTACTTC; abundance: few; v_gene: TRBV9; j_gene: TRBJ2-7; d_gene: -
CDR3aa: CASSLAADTGELFF; CDR3nt: TGCGCCAGCAGCTTGGCGGCCGACACCGGGGAGCTGTTTTTT; abundance: -; v_gene: TRBV5-1; j_gene: TRBJ2-2; d_gene: -
CDR3aa: CASSISRNTEAFF; CDR3nt: TGTGCCAGTAGTATTTCCCGGAACACTGAAGCTTTCTTT; abundance: few; v_gene: TRBV19; j_gene: TRBJ1-1; d_gene: -
CDR3aa: CASTPLVGEETQYF; CDR3nt: TGTGCCAGCACCCCCCTGGTGGGAGAGGAGACCCAGTACTTC; abundance: few; v_gene: TRBV9; j_gene: TRBJ2-5; d_gene: -
CDR3aa: CASSIGGNSYEQYF; CDR3nt: TGTGCCAGTAGTATAGGGGGCAACTCCTACGAGCAGTACTTC; abundance: -; v_gene: TRBV19; j_gene: TRBJ2-7; d_gene: -
CDR3aa: CASSSDISSTDTQYF; CDR3nt: TGTGCCAGCAGCTCGGATATATCTAGCACAGATACGCAGTATTTT; abundance: -; v_gene: TRBV11-3; j_gene: TRBJ2-3; d_gene: -
CDR3aa: CASSLDGRSGETQYF; CDR3nt: TGCGCCAGCAGCTTGGACGGGAGGTCGGGGGAGACCCAGTACTTC; abundance: -; v_gene: TRBV5-1; j_gene: TRBJ2-5; d_gene: TRBD2
CDR3aa: CESRPDSGNTIYF; CDR3nt: TGTGAGTCGCGTCCGGACTCTGGAAACACCATATATTTT; abundance: few; v_gene: TRBV18; j_gene: TRBJ1-3; d_gene: -
CDR3aa: CASRGTGIFTGELFF; CDR3nt: TGTGCCAGCAGAGGGACAGGGATCTTCACCGGGGAGCTGTTTTTT; abundance: -; v_gene: TRBV6-8; j_gene: TRBJ2-2; d_gene: TRBD1
CDR3aa: CASSLSGAVGYTF; CDR3nt: TGTGCCAGCAGTTTATCCGGCGCGGTGGGCTACACCTTC; abundance: few; v_gene: TRBV28; j_gene: TRBJ1-2; d_gene: -
CDR3aa: CASSSGTGDTYNEQFF; CDR3nt: TGTGCCAGCAGTTCCGGGACAGGGGATACCTACAATGAGCAGTTCTTC; abundance: -; v_gene: TRBV28; j_gene: TRBJ2-1; d_gene: TRBD1
CDR3aa: CASNQVNQPQHF; CDR3nt: TGTGCCAGCAACCAAGTTAATCAGCCCCAGCATTTT; abundance: -; v_gene: TRBV19; j_gene: TRBJ1-5; d_gene: -